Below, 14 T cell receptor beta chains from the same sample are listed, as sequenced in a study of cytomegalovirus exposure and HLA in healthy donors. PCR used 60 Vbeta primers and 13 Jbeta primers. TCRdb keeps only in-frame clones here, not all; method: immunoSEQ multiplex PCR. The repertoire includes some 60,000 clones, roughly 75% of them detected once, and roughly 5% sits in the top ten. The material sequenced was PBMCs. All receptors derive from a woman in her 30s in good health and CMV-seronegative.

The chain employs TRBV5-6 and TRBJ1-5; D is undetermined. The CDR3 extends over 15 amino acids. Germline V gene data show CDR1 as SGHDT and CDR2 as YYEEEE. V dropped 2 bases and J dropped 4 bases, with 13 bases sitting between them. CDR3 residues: CASSLWETPNQPQHF. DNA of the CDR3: TGTGCCAGCAGCTTATGGGAGACGCCGAATCAGCCCCAGCATTTT.

CDR3 nucleotide sequence: TGTGCCTGGAGTGTAGCTCCCCCGAGCACAGATACGCAGTATTTT. Translated, it gives CAWSVAPPSTDTQYF. The chain has TRBV30 and TRBJ2-3; the D is unclear. With 0 bases removed from V and 0 bases from J, the gap between germline ends came to 10 bases. Germline V gives CDR1 GTSNPN, CDR2 SVGIG (reference sequence). The CDR3 runs to 15 residues.

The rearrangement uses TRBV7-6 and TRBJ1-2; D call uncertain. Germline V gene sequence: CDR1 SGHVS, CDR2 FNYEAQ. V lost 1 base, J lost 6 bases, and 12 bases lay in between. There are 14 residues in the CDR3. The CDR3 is CASSLVSRGDGYTF. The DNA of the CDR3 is TGTGCCAGCAGCTTAGTAAGCCGGGGAGATGGCTACACCTTC.

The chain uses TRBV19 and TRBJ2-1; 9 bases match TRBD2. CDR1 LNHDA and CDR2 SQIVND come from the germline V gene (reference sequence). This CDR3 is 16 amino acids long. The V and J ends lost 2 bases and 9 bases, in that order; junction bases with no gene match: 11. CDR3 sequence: CASSISSGLAMGEQFF. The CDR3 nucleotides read TGTGCCAGTAGTATAAGTTCCGGACTAGCGATGGGTGAGCAGTTCTTC.

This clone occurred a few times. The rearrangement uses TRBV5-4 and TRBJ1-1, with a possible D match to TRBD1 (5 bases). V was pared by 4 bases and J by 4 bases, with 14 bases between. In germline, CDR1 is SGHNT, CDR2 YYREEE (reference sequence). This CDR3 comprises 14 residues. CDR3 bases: TGTGCCAGCAGCCCGCCGCAAAGGGGCACTGAAGCTTTCTTT. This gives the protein CASSPPQRGTEAFF.

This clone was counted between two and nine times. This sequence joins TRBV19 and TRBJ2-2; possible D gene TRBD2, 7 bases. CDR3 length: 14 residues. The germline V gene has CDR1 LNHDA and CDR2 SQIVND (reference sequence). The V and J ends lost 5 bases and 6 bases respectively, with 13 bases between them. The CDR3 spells CASSPRGAAGELFF. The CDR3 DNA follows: TGTGCCAGTAGTCCCCGGGGGGCCGCCGGGGAGCTGTTTTTT. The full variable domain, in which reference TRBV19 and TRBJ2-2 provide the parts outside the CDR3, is DGGITQSPKYLFRKEGQNVTLSCEQNLNHDAMYWYRQDPGQGLRLIYYSQIVNDFQKGDIAEGYSVSREKKESFPLTVTSAQKNPTAFYLCASSPRGAAGELFFGEGSRLTVL.

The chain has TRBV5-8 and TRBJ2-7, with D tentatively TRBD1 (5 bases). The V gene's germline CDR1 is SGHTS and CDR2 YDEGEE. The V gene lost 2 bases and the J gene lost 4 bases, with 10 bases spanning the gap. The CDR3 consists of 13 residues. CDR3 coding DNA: TGTGCCAGCAGCTTTACTCAGGGTTACGAGCAGTACTTC. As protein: CASSFTQGYEQYF.

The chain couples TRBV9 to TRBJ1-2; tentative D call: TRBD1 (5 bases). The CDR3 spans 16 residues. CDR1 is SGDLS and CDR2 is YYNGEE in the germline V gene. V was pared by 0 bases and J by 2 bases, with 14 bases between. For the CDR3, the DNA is TGTGCCAGCAGCGTAGTGGAGACAGCTTTAAACTATGGCTACACCTTC. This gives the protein CASSVVETALNYGYTF.

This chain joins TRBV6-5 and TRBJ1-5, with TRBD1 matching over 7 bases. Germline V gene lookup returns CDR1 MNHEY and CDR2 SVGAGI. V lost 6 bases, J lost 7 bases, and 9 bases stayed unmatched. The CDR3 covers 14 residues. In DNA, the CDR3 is TGTGCCAGCAGAGACAGGGTTGTGGGACAGCCCCAGCATTTT. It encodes CASRDRVVGQPQHF.

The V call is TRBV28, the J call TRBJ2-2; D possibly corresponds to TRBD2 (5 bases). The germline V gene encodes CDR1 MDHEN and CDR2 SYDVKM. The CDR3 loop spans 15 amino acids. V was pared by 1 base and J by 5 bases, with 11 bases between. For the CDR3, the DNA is TGTGCCAGCAGTTTATTATTAGGGAGTACCGGGGAGCTGTTTTTT. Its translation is CASSLLLGSTGELFF.

The CDR3 DNA follows: TGTGCCAGCAGTCTAGCGGGAGGAAACTACGAGCAGTACTTC. Translation: CASSLAGGNYEQYF. The chain joins TRBV6-4 to TRBJ2-7, with TRBD2 identical over 11 bases. The CDR3 has 14 amino acids. With 5 bases clipped from V and 3 bases from J, the junction kept 3 bases outside the gene matches. Germline V gives CDR1 MRHNA, CDR2 SNTAGT.

CDR3 nucleotides: TGTGCCAGCTTGACAGTCTATAGCAATCAGCCCCAGCATTTT. Its protein product is CASLTVYSNQPQHF. The V and J genes are TRBV28 and TRBJ1-5; possible D gene TRBD1, 5 bases. CDR3 length equals 14 residues. V lost 8 bases, J lost 0 bases, and 11 bases lay in between. In germline, CDR1 is MDHEN, CDR2 SYDVKM.

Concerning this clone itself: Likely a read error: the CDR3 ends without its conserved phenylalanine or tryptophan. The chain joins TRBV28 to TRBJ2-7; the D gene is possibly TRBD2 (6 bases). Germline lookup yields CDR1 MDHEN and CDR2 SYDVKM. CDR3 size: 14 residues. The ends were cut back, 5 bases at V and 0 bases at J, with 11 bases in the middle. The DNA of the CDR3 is TGTGCCAGCAGTCGGGACTTTAGCTCCTACGAGCAGTACCTC. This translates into CASSRDFSSYEQYL.

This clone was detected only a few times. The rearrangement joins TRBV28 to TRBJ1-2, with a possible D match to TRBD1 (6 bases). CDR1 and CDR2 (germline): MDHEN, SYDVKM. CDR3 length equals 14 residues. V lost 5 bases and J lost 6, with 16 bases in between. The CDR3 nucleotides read TGTGCCAGCAGTACCCCCGGGGGGGGCCATGGCTACACCTTC. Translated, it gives CASSTPGGGHGYTF.